A selection of T cell receptor beta chains follows, all from one sample in a study of T cell responses to AZD1222 COVID-19 vaccine. Produced via immunoSEQ multiplex PCR; TCRdb's table is partial and in-frame only. Counted here are over 130,000 clones, around 90% occurring once; the ten biggest clones make up approximately 1.6%. The sequences come from peripheral blood, collected 28 days after the second AZD1222 dose. These receptors were collected from an adult who received the AZD1222 COVID-19 vaccine. Both conserved end residues are part of each CDR3. Each record gives: D gene, J gene, V gene, clone size, CDR3 DNA, CDR3 protein. The D gene is left open where the match is weak. Clone size appears in some rows only: once, few, many, or a class for an expanded clone.

d_gene: NA
j_gene: TRBJ1-5
v_gene: TRBV6-5
abundance: NA
CDR3nt: TGTGCCAGCAGGACCGGTGAGACTAATCAGCCCCAGCATTTT
CDR3aa: CASRTGETNQPQHF

d_gene: NA
j_gene: TRBJ2-4
v_gene: TRBV7-2
abundance: NA
CDR3nt: TGTGCCAGCAGCTTAAGAGGCAGGGCGGATGCGGGTGAAAACATTCAGTACTTC
CDR3aa: CASSLRGRADAGENIQYF

d_gene: TRBD2
j_gene: TRBJ2-3
v_gene: TRBV5-1
abundance: NA
CDR3nt: TGCGCCAGCAGCTTGGGGGGGAGTAGCGGGAGTGCGGGAGATACGCAGTATTTT
CDR3aa: CASSLGGSSGSAGDTQYF

d_gene: TRBD1
j_gene: TRBJ1-4
v_gene: TRBV15
abundance: NA
CDR3nt: TGTGCCACCAGCTCAGGGACAGTATCTAATGAAAAACTGTTTTTT
CDR3aa: CATSSGTVSNEKLFF

d_gene: TRBD2
j_gene: TRBJ2-7
v_gene: TRBV11-2
abundance: NA
CDR3nt: TGTGCCAGCAGCTGGCTAGCGGGAGAGGGTGAGCAGTACTTC
CDR3aa: CASSWLAGEGEQYF

d_gene: NA
j_gene: TRBJ1-1
v_gene: TRBV19
abundance: NA
CDR3nt: TGTGCCAGTAGTATGACACTGAACACTGAAGCTTTCTTT
CDR3aa: CASSMTLNTEAFF

d_gene: NA
j_gene: TRBJ2-7
v_gene: TRBV14
abundance: NA
CDR3nt: TGTGCCAGCAGCCAAATGAGCTCCTACGAGCAGTACTTC
CDR3aa: CASSQMSSYEQYF

d_gene: NA
j_gene: TRBJ2-3
v_gene: TRBV4-1
abundance: once
CDR3nt: TGCGCCAGCAGCCAAGATCAGGCGTCTAGCACAGATACGCAGTATTTT
CDR3aa: CASSQDQASSTDTQYF

d_gene: TRBD2
j_gene: TRBJ2-3
v_gene: TRBV2
abundance: NA
CDR3nt: TGTGCCAGCAGCCCCAGCGGGATGAGCACAGATACGCAGTATTTT
CDR3aa: CASSPSGMSTDTQYF

d_gene: NA
j_gene: TRBJ1-5
v_gene: TRBV27
abundance: NA
CDR3nt: TGTGCCAGCAGTTTAGGGGGGTTCGGTCAGCCCCAGCATTTT
CDR3aa: CASSLGGFGQPQHF

d_gene: TRBD1
j_gene: TRBJ1-5
v_gene: TRBV6-5
abundance: NA
CDR3nt: TGTGCCAGCAGCCGCGGGACAGTAAGCAATCAGCCCCAGCATTTT
CDR3aa: CASSRGTVSNQPQHF

d_gene: TRBD2
j_gene: TRBJ2-1
v_gene: TRBV7-8
abundance: NA
CDR3nt: TGTGCCAGCAGCTCCGGGGGGAATGAGCAGTTCTTC
CDR3aa: CASSSGGNEQFF

d_gene: TRBD1
j_gene: TRBJ1-5
v_gene: TRBV4-2
abundance: NA
CDR3nt: TGTGCCAGCTCTCCGGGACAGGGGAATCAGCCCCAGCATTTT
CDR3aa: CASSPGQGNQPQHF

d_gene: TRBD1
j_gene: TRBJ1-6
v_gene: TRBV9
abundance: NA
CDR3nt: TGTGCCAGCAGCGTTCCAGGGGGGTCCCTCCACTTT
CDR3aa: CASSVPGGSLHF

d_gene: TRBD2
j_gene: TRBJ2-2
v_gene: TRBV9
abundance: NA
CDR3nt: TGTGCCAGCAGCCGAAAGGGACTAGCGGGGACGAACACCGGGGAGCTGTTTTTT
CDR3aa: CASSRKGLAGTNTGELFF

d_gene: NA
j_gene: TRBJ2-5
v_gene: TRBV5-6
abundance: NA
CDR3nt: TGTGCCAGCAGCTTCCGGGGGGCCCCGGAGACCCAGTACTTC
CDR3aa: CASSFRGAPETQYF

d_gene: TRBD2
j_gene: TRBJ2-5
v_gene: TRBV7-8
abundance: once
CDR3nt: TGTGCCAGCAGCACACGGGGGGTCCAAGAGACCCAGTACTTC
CDR3aa: CASSTRGVQETQYF

d_gene: NA
j_gene: TRBJ2-3
v_gene: TRBV7-8
abundance: NA
CDR3nt: TGTGCCAGCACCATGCGGAGGGGGGGAACCACAGATACGCAGTATTTT
CDR3aa: CASTMRRGGTTDTQYF

d_gene: TRBD2
j_gene: TRBJ2-1
v_gene: TRBV14
abundance: NA
CDR3nt: TGTGCCAGCACCTTAAGCGGGGGGGCTAAGAATGAGCAGTTCTTC
CDR3aa: CASTLSGGAKNEQFF

d_gene: NA
j_gene: TRBJ2-5
v_gene: TRBV4-2
abundance: NA
CDR3nt: TGTGCCAGCAGCCAAGATAGGGGAGAGACCCAGTACTTC
CDR3aa: CASSQDRGETQYF

d_gene: NA
j_gene: TRBJ1-3
v_gene: TRBV2
abundance: NA
CDR3nt: TGTGCCAGCAGTCAAGACAGTGCCCGTAACACCATATATTTT
CDR3aa: CASSQDSARNTIYF

d_gene: NA
j_gene: TRBJ1-6
v_gene: TRBV28
abundance: NA
CDR3nt: TGTGCCAGCAGGACAGGTTATTCACCCCTCCACTTT
CDR3aa: CASRTGYSPLHF

d_gene: NA
j_gene: TRBJ2-5
v_gene: TRBV7-8
abundance: NA
CDR3nt: TGTGCCAGCAGCCCTCTGGGGGATAAAAGAGAGACCCAGTACTTC
CDR3aa: CASSPLGDKRETQYF

d_gene: TRBD1
j_gene: TRBJ1-5
v_gene: TRBV7-9
abundance: NA
CDR3nt: TGTGCCAGCAGCTTAGGGACAGGGGGTAGGGGCAATCAGCCCCAGCATTTT
CDR3aa: CASSLGTGGRGNQPQHF

d_gene: NA
j_gene: TRBJ1-3
v_gene: TRBV7-2
abundance: NA
CDR3nt: TGTGCCAGCAGCTTAGCAGGGTCGACGTTCTCTGGAAACACCATATATTTT
CDR3aa: CASSLAGSTFSGNTIYF

d_gene: NA
j_gene: TRBJ2-1
v_gene: TRBV3-1/TRBV3-2
abundance: NA
CDR3nt: TGTGCCAGCAGCACAATCAGTGAGCAGTTCTTC
CDR3aa: CASSTISEQFF

d_gene: TRBD1
j_gene: TRBJ1-6
v_gene: TRBV18
abundance: once
CDR3nt: TGTGCCAGCTCCTCGACAGGGGTCAATTCACCCCTCCACTTT
CDR3aa: CASSSTGVNSPLHF

d_gene: NA
j_gene: TRBJ2-3
v_gene: TRBV11-3
abundance: NA
CDR3nt: TGTGCCAGCAGCCCTGGGTTGGACCCAGATACGCAGTATTTT
CDR3aa: CASSPGLDPDTQYF

d_gene: TRBD1
j_gene: TRBJ1-4
v_gene: TRBV30
abundance: NA
CDR3nt: TGTGCCTGGACTTCAGGGGGGGGTGAAAAACTGTTTTTT
CDR3aa: CAWTSGGGEKLFF

d_gene: TRBD1
j_gene: TRBJ1-5
v_gene: TRBV2
abundance: once
CDR3nt: TGTGCCAGCAGTGATGACAGGGGAAGCAATCAGCCCCAGCATTTT
CDR3aa: CASSDDRGSNQPQHF

d_gene: NA
j_gene: TRBJ2-2
v_gene: TRBV9
abundance: NA
CDR3nt: TGTGCCAGCACACAGCAGGCCCTGACCGGGGAGCTGTTTTTT
CDR3aa: CASTQQALTGELFF

d_gene: NA
j_gene: TRBJ1-2
v_gene: TRBV19
abundance: NA
CDR3nt: TGTGCCAGTAGTTCCCGACAGCCGGCGGTTTACACCTTC
CDR3aa: CASSSRQPAVYTF

d_gene: TRBD1
j_gene: TRBJ1-1
v_gene: TRBV6-6
abundance: few
CDR3nt: TGTGCCAGCAGTCTCGGACAGGGGGCGACCACTGAAGCTTTCTTT
CDR3aa: CASSLGQGATTEAFF

d_gene: NA
j_gene: TRBJ1-2
v_gene: TRBV5-1
abundance: NA
CDR3nt: TGCGCCAGCAGCTTGGACACAGTCTATGGCTACACCTTC
CDR3aa: CASSLDTVYGYTF

d_gene: TRBD1
j_gene: TRBJ1-1
v_gene: TRBV4-2
abundance: NA
CDR3nt: TGTGCCACCGGGGACAGGGCGAAGCCTGAAGCTTTCTTT
CDR3aa: CATGDRAKPEAFF

d_gene: TRBD2
j_gene: TRBJ2-2
v_gene: TRBV11-3
abundance: NA
CDR3nt: TGTGCCAGCAGCTTTCGGGGGGTAGCCGACACCGGGGAGCTGTTTTTT
CDR3aa: CASSFRGVADTGELFF

d_gene: NA
j_gene: TRBJ1-6
v_gene: TRBV18
abundance: NA
CDR3nt: TGTGCCAGCTCACCTCACAGGGACTCACCCCTCCACTTT
CDR3aa: CASSPHRDSPLHF

d_gene: NA
j_gene: TRBJ1-6
v_gene: TRBV14
abundance: NA
CDR3nt: TGTGCCAGCAGCCAAGTAAACAGTTATAATTCACCCCTCCACTTT
CDR3aa: CASSQVNSYNSPLHF

d_gene: NA
j_gene: TRBJ1-1
v_gene: TRBV2
abundance: NA
CDR3nt: TGTGCCAGCAACCCGGGACGAAGGAGAACTGAAGCTTTCTTT
CDR3aa: CASNPGRRRTEAFF

d_gene: NA
j_gene: TRBJ1-3
v_gene: TRBV7-3
abundance: NA
CDR3nt: TGTGCCAGCAGCTTAACGATGAAGTACTCTGGAAACACCATATATTTT
CDR3aa: CASSLTMKYSGNTIYF

d_gene: TRBD2
j_gene: TRBJ2-1
v_gene: TRBV5-1
abundance: NA
CDR3nt: TGCGCCAGCAGTCTCAGCGGGGGGGCAATAAATGAGCAGTTCTTC
CDR3aa: CASSLSGGAINEQFF

d_gene: TRBD1
j_gene: TRBJ2-5
v_gene: TRBV18
abundance: NA
CDR3nt: TGTGCCAGCTCGAAGACAGGGGAGGAAGAGACCCAGTACTTC
CDR3aa: CASSKTGEEETQYF

d_gene: NA
j_gene: TRBJ2-6
v_gene: TRBV28
abundance: NA
CDR3nt: TGTGCCAGCTCATTCGGGGCCTCTGGGGCCAACGTCCTGACTTTC
CDR3aa: CASSFGASGANVLTF

d_gene: NA
j_gene: TRBJ2-6
v_gene: TRBV30
abundance: NA
CDR3nt: TGTGCCTGGCATGGCCGCAACTCTGGGGCCAACGTCCTGACTTTC
CDR3aa: CAWHGRNSGANVLTF

d_gene: NA
j_gene: TRBJ1-2
v_gene: TRBV5-5
abundance: NA
CDR3nt: TGTGCCAGCAGCCCCCAGACAGCCACTAACTATGGCTACACCTTC
CDR3aa: CASSPQTATNYGYTF

d_gene: NA
j_gene: TRBJ1-1
v_gene: TRBV4-2
abundance: NA
CDR3nt: TGTGCCAGCAGCCAAGATTTGACAGCGGGTCGGACTGAAGCTTTCTTT
CDR3aa: CASSQDLTAGRTEAFF

d_gene: NA
j_gene: TRBJ2-6
v_gene: TRBV2
abundance: NA
CDR3nt: TGTGCCAGCAGGACACAGGGTTTTGCCAACGTCCTGACTTTC
CDR3aa: CASRTQGFANVLTF

d_gene: TRBD1
j_gene: TRBJ1-4
v_gene: TRBV3-1/TRBV3-2
abundance: NA
CDR3nt: TGTGCCAGCAGACAACAGGGGGGAGACGGTGAAAAACTGTTTTTT
CDR3aa: CASRQQGGDGEKLFF

d_gene: NA
j_gene: TRBJ2-7
v_gene: TRBV29-1
abundance: NA
CDR3nt: TGCAGCGTTGGCGGGGCCTGGGATCAAGAGCAGTACTTC
CDR3aa: CSVGGAWDQEQYF

d_gene: NA
j_gene: TRBJ1-1
v_gene: TRBV9
abundance: NA
CDR3nt: TGTGCCAGTGGGCGGGGGGAAACTGAAGCTTTCTTT
CDR3aa: CASGRGETEAFF

d_gene: NA
j_gene: TRBJ1-2
v_gene: TRBV5-1
abundance: NA
CDR3nt: TGCGCCAGCAGCTTGGGGGGGCTATCAGGCTACACCTTC
CDR3aa: CASSLGGLSGYTF

d_gene: NA
j_gene: TRBJ1-3
v_gene: TRBV12-3/TRBV12-4
abundance: once
CDR3nt: TGTGCCAGCAGCACCACGTTCACCATATATTTT
CDR3aa: CASSTTFTIYF